This T cell receptor (beta chain) was sequenced in a study of beta chain features in type 1 diabetes. Points from the study as a whole: Type 1 diabetes patients had TCRB CDR3s that were shorter (moderately but significantly so) in all four CD4+ subsets.

This clone has only a few counts. Its antigen is unknown. Sequencing targeted expressed TCRB transcripts, as all isolated RNA had been reverse transcribed. Only in-frame clones appear in the TCRdb table, and some are missing; sequencing was by immunoSEQ multiplex PCR. Of around 250,000 clones in the sample, approximately 14% were seen once. This CDR3 has 13 residues. V lost 4 bases to trimming and J lost 7 bases, with 11 bases between them. From germline, CDR1 is SGHTA and CDR2 FQGNSA. The sequencing sample was made of naive CD4+ T cells from blood. The source of this sequence is a man aged 25-40 years with type 1 diabetes. This chain joins TRBV7-2 and TRBJ1-5; no firm D call. The CDR3 region has the DNA TGTGCCAGCAGCTCCCAGTTTCTCCAGCCCCAGCATTTT. It specifies CASSSQFLQPQHF. Looking up the rest from reference TRBV7-2 and TRBJ1-5 gives the full variable domain: GAGVSQSPSNKVTEKGKDVELRCDPISGHTALYWYRQSLGQGLEFLIYFQGNSAPDKSGLPSDRFSAERTGGSVSTLTIQRTQQEDSAVYLCASSSQFLQPQHFGDGTRLSIL.